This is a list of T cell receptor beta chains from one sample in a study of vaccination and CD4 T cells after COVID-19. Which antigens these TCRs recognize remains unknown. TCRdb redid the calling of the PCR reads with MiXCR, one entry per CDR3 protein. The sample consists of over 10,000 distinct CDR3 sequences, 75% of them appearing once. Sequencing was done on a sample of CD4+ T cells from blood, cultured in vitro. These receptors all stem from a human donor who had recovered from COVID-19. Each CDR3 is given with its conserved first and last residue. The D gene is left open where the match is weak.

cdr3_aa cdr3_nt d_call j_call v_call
CASTLGGQGHEQYF TGTGCCAGCACCCTGGGAGGACAGGGCCACGAGCAGTACTTC TRBD1 TRBJ2-7 TRBV2
CASSLAPGLNGELFF TGTGCCAGCAGCTTAGCTCCGGGGTTGAACGGGGAGCTGTTTTTT . TRBJ2-2 TRBV7-2
CASSPNLGRETQYF TGTGCCAGCAGCCCGAACCTCGGGAGGGAGACCCAGTACTTC TRBD2 TRBJ2-5 TRBV7-8
CASSLEFGRIATQYF TGTGCCAGCAGTTTAGAGTTCGGGAGGATAGCTACGCAGTATTTT TRBD2 TRBJ2-3 TRBV27
CASSLVGSGNTIYF TGTGCCAGCAGCTTAGTAGGGTCGGGAAACACCATATATTTT . TRBJ1-3 TRBV7-2
CASRPRGGNQPQHF TGTGCCAGCAGACCCAGGGGGGGCAATCAGCCCCAGCATTTT TRBD1 TRBJ1-5 TRBV6-1
CASSLVPLDRGETQYF TGTGCCAGCAGCTTAGTTCCCCTAGACAGGGGAGAGACCCAGTACTTC TRBD1 TRBJ2-5 TRBV7-9
CASSPKGLAGVHYEQYF TGTGCCAGCAGTCCCAAGGGACTAGCGGGAGTTCATTACGAGCAGTACTTC TRBD2 TRBJ2-7 TRBV27
CASELAGVGETQYF TGTGCCAGCGAGCTAGCGGGAGTAGGGGAGACCCAGTACTTC TRBD2 TRBJ2-5 TRBV25-1
CASSRLQGDSPLHF TGCGCCAGCAGCCGTCTACAGGGTGATTCACCCCTCCACTTT . TRBJ1-6 TRBV4-1
CASSTGLAGGAGELFF TGTGCCAGCAGCACGGGACTAGCGGGAGGCGCCGGGGAGCTGTTTTTT TRBD2 TRBJ2-2 TRBV7-2